This T cell receptor (beta chain) comes out of a study of CD8 T cells in ankylosing spondylitis. Overall study results and limits: It was reported that disease-linked clones were significantly enriched in matched ankylosing spondylitis synovial fluid. Seemingly distinctive of ankylosing spondylitis blood was a TCR beta motif formed by eight highly homologous variants.

To note about this clonotype: Its antigen is unknown.

MiXCR, run by TCRdb on the 5' RACE reads, gives a single entry per CDR3 protein. The top ten hold about 17% of the sample, which has roughly 370,000 distinct CDR3 sequences, approximately 20% seen once. The CDR3 loop spans 15 amino acids. The V segment lost 0 bases and the J segment 4 bases; nucleotides outside the gene matches: 6. Germline values: CDR1 MNHEY, CDR2 SVGAGI. The clonotype comes from a male donor with ankylosing spondylitis. The sequencing sample was made of blood, either unsorted or a sorted T cell fraction (not recorded which). The J gene is TRBJ2-7, the V gene TRBV6-5; 7 nucleotides align to TRBD1. The DNA for the CDR3 is TGTGCCAGCAGTTACTCGAGGGGGACAGTTTACGAGCAGTACTTC. Protein sequence: CASSYSRGTVYEQYF.